The 16 T cell receptor beta chains below were found in one sample sequenced in a study of ipilimumab plus nivolumab after autologous stem cell transplantation. The assay was immunoSEQ multiplex PCR, and TCRdb's table has in-frame clones only and misses some. The sample shows tens of thousands of clones, 88% of them seen only once. The material sequenced was PBMCs, taken in a trial of ipilimumab plus nivolumab as post-transplant consolidation. All receptors come from a male donor with multiple myeloma.

The gene calls are TRBV7-9 and TRBJ2-7; D might be TRBD2 (7 bases). V lost 5 bases and J lost 2, with 16 bases in between. This CDR3 region has 15 residues. Germline V gene sequence: CDR1 SEHNR, CDR2 FQNEAQ (reference sequence). The chain's CDR3 is CASSRGGAGAYEQYF. Here the CDR3 DNA reads TGTGCCAGCAGCAGGGGGGGAGCCGGGGCCTACGAGCAGTACTTC.

The V gene is TRBV4-1, the J gene TRBJ2-7; 12 bases line up with TRBD1. Germline CDR1 and CDR2: MGHRA and YSYEKL. The J segment lost 4 bases and the V segment lost 0 bases, leaving 4 bases of the junction unmatched. The CDR3 is made up of 16 amino acids. The CDR3 loop is CASSQDVGQGAYEQYF. Here the CDR3 DNA reads TGCGCCAGCAGCCAAGATGTGGGACAGGGGGCTTACGAGCAGTACTTC.

CDR3 bases: TGTGCCAGCAGTGAGTTGGTTGACCCCGAGCAGTTCTTC. Translating it yields CASSELVDPEQFF. The gene calls are TRBV2 and TRBJ2-1; D remains unclear. Trimming stripped 3 bases from V and 10 bases from J, with 13 bases between. Germline V CDR1 and CDR2: SNHLY, FYNNEI. This CDR3 spans 13 amino acids.

This chain joins TRBV4-2 and TRBJ2-2; perhaps TRBD1 as D (7 bases). Germline V gene sequence: CDR1 LGHNA, CDR2 YNFKEQ. V lost 3 bases, J lost 7 bases, and 18 bases lay in between. The CDR3 contains 16 residues. CDR3 in amino acids: CASSHGGGGGIGELFF. The CDR3 DNA reads as TGTGCCAGCAGCCACGGCGGAGGAGGGGGCATCGGGGAGCTGTTTTTT.

The rearrangement joins TRBV7-5 to TRBJ2-7; the table's D call of TRBD2 was not tested on the DNA. TRBV7-5 is recorded as a pseudogene. The CDR3 has 16 residues. This CDR3 is CARSLGEGLFPYEQYF. DNA of the CDR3: TGTGCCAGAAGCTTAGGAGAGGGACTCTTCCCCTACGAGCAGTACTTC.

This clone was detected only once. The CDR3 is CASSPGGYTGELFF. The CDR3 region has the DNA TGTGCCAGCAGTCCCGGGGGGTACACCGGGGAGCTGTTTTTT. The chain links TRBV6-5 to TRBJ2-2, with 7 bases lining up with TRBD2. The V and J ends lost 5 bases and 3 bases, in that order; junction bases with no gene match: 3. Germline values: CDR1 MNHEY, CDR2 SVGAGI. The CDR3 is 14 amino acids.

This chain connects TRBV6-6 to TRBJ1-6; no firm D call. The CDR3 contains 13 residues. Trimming stripped 5 bases from V and 10 bases from J, with 12 bases between. The germline CDR1 and CDR2 sequences are MNHNY and SVGAGI (reference sequence). CDR3 DNA: TGTGCCAGCAGTGACCTAAGGAGCTCACCCCTCCACTTT. This sequence encodes CASSDLRSSPLHF.

The J gene is TRBJ1-1, the V gene TRBV18, with D possibly being TRBD1 (5 bases). CDR3 length: 14 residues. Trimming pared 4 bases from V and 4 bases from J, leaving 13 bases between. The V gene's germline CDR1 is KGHSH and CDR2 LQKENI. The CDR3 reads CASSRGGPSTEAFF. The CDR3 nucleotides are TGTGCCAGCTCACGGGGGGGTCCGAGCACTGAAGCTTTCTTT. Using reference TRBV18 and TRBJ1-1 for the parts outside the CDR3, the full variable domain is NAGVMQNPRHLVRRRGQEARLRCSPMKGHSHVYWYRQLPEEGLKFMVYLQKENIIDESGMPKERFSAEFPKEGPSILRIQQVVRGDSAAYFCASSRGGPSTEAFFGQGTRLTVV.

The gene calls are TRBV7-9 and TRBJ2-6; unclear D gene. This CDR3 region has 16 residues. The V and J ends lost 0 bases and 1 base respectively, with 7 bases between them. Germline CDR1 is SEHNR and CDR2 is FQNEAQ (reference sequence). CDR3 in amino acids: CASSLAGLSGANVLTF. CDR3 bases: TGTGCCAGCAGCTTAGCAGGGTTATCTGGGGCCAACGTCCTGACTTTC.

A remark on this clone: The same CDR3 can be traced to other DNA sequences in this sample. The genes are TRBV20-1 and TRBJ2-5; D remains unclear. The V end lost 3 bases, the J end lost 5 bases, and 4 bases lay between the germline ends. This CDR3 has 10 amino acids. Germline CDR1 DFQATT, CDR2 SNEGSKA (reference sequence). CDR3 sequence (DNA): TGCAGTGCTAGGCAGGAGACCCAGTACTTC. Protein product: CSARQETQYF.

The chain carries TRBV28 and TRBJ2-2; 7 bases match TRBD2. CDR3 size: 14 residues. The V and J ends lost 4 bases and 3 bases, in that order; junction bases with no gene match: 2. Germline CDR1 reads MDHEN; CDR2 reads SYDVKM. CDR3 region: CASSSGGYTGELFF. In nucleotides, the CDR3 is TGTGCCAGCAGTTCGGGGGGTTACACCGGGGAGCTGTTTTTT.

The CDR3 DNA follows: TGTGCCAGCAGCTTGTTTCAACAGGATGAGCAGTTCTTC. Translation: CASSLFQQDEQFF. V gene TRBV5-6 combines with J gene TRBJ2-1, with D perhaps TRBD1 (5 bases). There are 13 residues in the CDR3. The germline CDR1 and CDR2 sequences are SGHDT and YYEEEE. Trimming stripped 1 base from V and 8 bases from J, with 10 bases between.

The table lists this clone with a count of one. This chain uses TRBV2 with TRBJ2-1, with D hard to call. The V end was cut by 7 bases, the J end by 4 bases, with 11 bases between. This CDR3 is built from 13 residues. CDR1 and CDR2 from the germline V gene are SNHLY and FYNNEI. In DNA form, the CDR3 reads TGTGCCAGCACTTTTCTCCGATACAATGAGCAGTTCTTC. This codes for CASTFLRYNEQFF.

V and J are TRBV19 and TRBJ2-3; the match to TRBD2 covers 8 bases. This CDR3 spans 16 amino acids. Germline V gene lookup returns CDR1 LNHDA and CDR2 SQIVND (reference sequence). The V segment lost 6 bases and the J segment 4 bases; nucleotides outside the gene matches: 12. The CDR3 sequence is CASRSHSGAGADTQYF. CDR3 DNA: TGTGCCAGTAGGTCCCATAGCGGGGCTGGCGCAGATACGCAGTATTTT.

This clone has a single count. The chain joins TRBV4-2 to TRBJ2-2; D is uncertain. The V end lost 4 bases, the J end lost 6 bases, and 15 bases lay between the germline ends. CDR1 is LGHNA and CDR2 is YNFKEQ in the germline V gene. The CDR3 is made up of 15 amino acids. The CDR3 region has the DNA TGTGCCAGCAGCCCATCGGATAGCCGAGCCGGGGAGCTGTTTTTT. As protein: CASSPSDSRAGELFF.

CDR3 loop: CASSIGAGFSETQYF. Here the CDR3 DNA reads TGTGCCAGTAGTATTGGGGCTGGGTTTTCAGAGACCCAGTACTTC. The chain joins TRBV19 to TRBJ2-5; D is possibly TRBD1 (5 bases). Germline V gene lookup returns CDR1 LNHDA and CDR2 SQIVND (reference sequence). The V gene lost 3 bases and the J gene lost 4 bases, with 15 bases spanning the gap. This CDR3 region has 15 residues.